This T cell receptor beta chain was obtained from a study of T-cell reconstitution after alpha-beta-depleted transplantation in children. A library of TCRbeta sequences, prepared with unique molecular identifiers, was generated. TCRdb reprocessed the PCR reads via MiXCR and lists one record per CDR3 protein. The sample holds a few hundred thousand distinct CDR3 sequences, just over 20% seen once. The length of the CDR3 is 13 residues. Trimming pared 2 bases from V and 3 bases from J, leaving 7 bases between. In germline, CDR1 is MNHNS, CDR2 SASEGT. This rearrangement joins TRBV6-1 to TRBJ1-2, with D possibly being TRBD1 (5 bases). Sequencing was performed on PBMCs from the stem cell graft donor, taken from the stem cell graft. This TCR was recovered from a human donor who donated a stem cell graft to a child with acute myeloid leukemia. CDR3 DNA sequence: TGTGCCAGCAGTGAACAGGGTGACTATGGCTACACCTTC. It encodes CASSEQGDYGYTF.